This T cell receptor beta chain was found in a study of control samples from healthy donors and cancer patients. The table came from immunoSEQ multiplex PCR; TCRdb's copy has only in-frame clones and leaves some out. In the table there are some 220,000 clones, roughly 94% of which are singletons. What was sequenced was blood. This clonotype was sampled from a man aged 50-59 years in good health.

The CDR3 region is CASSRDSGFSGANVLTF. In DNA form, the CDR3 reads TGTGCCAGCAGCCGGGACAGCGGATTCTCTGGGGCCAACGTCCTGACTTTC. The gene calls are TRBV7-6 and TRBJ2-6; TRBD1 agrees at 7 bases. With 5 bases clipped from V and 0 bases from J, the junction kept 7 bases outside the gene matches. CDR1 is SGHVS, CDR2 FNYEAQ, per germline. CDR3 length: 17 amino acids.